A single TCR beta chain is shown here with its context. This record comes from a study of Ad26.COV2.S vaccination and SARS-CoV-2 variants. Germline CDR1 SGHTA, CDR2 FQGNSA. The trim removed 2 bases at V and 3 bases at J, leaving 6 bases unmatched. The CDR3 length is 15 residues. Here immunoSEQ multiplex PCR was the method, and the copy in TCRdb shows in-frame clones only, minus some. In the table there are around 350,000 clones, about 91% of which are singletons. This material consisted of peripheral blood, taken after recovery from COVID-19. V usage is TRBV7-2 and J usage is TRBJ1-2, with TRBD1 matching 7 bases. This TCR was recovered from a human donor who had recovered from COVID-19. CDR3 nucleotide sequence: TGTGCCAGCAGCTTAATTCTGGGACAGCACTATGGCTACACCTTC. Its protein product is CASSLILGQHYGYTF.